This T cell receptor beta chain was profiled in a study of T-cell memory formation after mild COVID-19. The wider study: The two donors had largely donor-specific TCR clusters.

Amplification by 5'RACE using constant-segment primers produced TCR alpha and TCR beta cDNA libraries that carried sample barcodes and UMIs. Each CDR3 protein gets one entry after TCRdb re-called the 5' RACE reads with MiXCR. The table has around 200,000 distinct CDR3 sequences, approximately 18% seen once. Regarding the study as a whole: Pre-infection memory held some responding clones, suggesting pre-existing cross-reactive T cells responded. Those CD4+ clones that contracted were mainly in CM and EM (CD8+ ones in EMRA).

The length of the CDR3 is 16 residues. From germline, CDR1 is LNHDA and CDR2 SQIVND (reference sequence). The V end lost 8 bases, the J end lost 2 bases, and 16 bases lay between the germline ends. Note on this clonotype: The antigen is undetermined.

This receptor was identified in a man between 18 and 35 years old who had mild COVID-19 (a few samples of this study predate the infection). Cell type and time point are not known. Sequenced material: PBMCs or a T cell subset sorted from them (not recorded which). The chain links TRBV19 to TRBJ2-6, with D uncertain. This CDR3 reads CASRTGGHPGANVLTF. The CDR3 coding sequence is TGTGCCAGTCGCACTGGTGGCCATCCTGGGGCCAACGTCCTGACTTTC.